These 21 T cell receptor beta chains were sequenced from one sample in a study of T cells in Graves' hyperthyroidism and ophthalmopathy. TCR beta CDR3 sequences were amplified from RNA transcripts. When the TCR CDR3 underwent first-round RT-PCR, the HTBI primer set was used. MiXCR, run by TCRdb on the multiplex PCR reads, gives a single entry per CDR3 protein. The sample contains under 400,000 distinct CDR3 sequences, around 25% of which appear only once. The sequencing sample was made of blood. The source is a man aged 50-60 years with Graves' hyperthyroidism.

The table lists this clonotype with a few counts. The genes are TRBV13 and TRBJ1-1; 7 bases are shared with TRBD1. In germline, CDR1 is PRHDT, CDR2 FYEKMQ (reference sequence). The CDR3 is 15 amino acids. The junction had 7 bases not matched to a gene; V was cut back by 5 bases and J by 1 base. This chain's CDR3 is CASSAATGKNTEAFF. As DNA, the CDR3 is TGTGCCAGCAGCGCCGCGACAGGGAAGAACACTGAAGCTTTCTTT. Full variable domain (rest looked up from reference TRBV13 and TRBJ1-1): AAGVIQSPRHLIKEKRETATLKCYPIPRHDTVYWYQQGPGQDPQFLISFYEKMQSDKGSIPDRFSAQQFSDYHSELNMSSLELGDSALYFCASSAATGKNTEAFFGQGTRLTVV.

The chain carries TRBV24-1 and TRBJ1-2, with D perhaps TRBD1 (6 bases). The CDR3 consists of 14 residues. With 4 bases removed from V and 8 bases from J, the gap between germline ends came to 16 bases. Germline CDR1 reads KGHDR; CDR2 reads SFDVKD. This chain's CDR3 is CATSDSTGPTGYTF. DNA for the CDR3: TGTGCCACCAGTGACTCCACAGGGCCGACGGGCTACACCTTC.

The chain carries TRBV7-2 and TRBJ2-7, with D unresolved. The germline V gene has CDR1 SGHTA and CDR2 FQGNSA. Deletions cut 3 bases from V and 6 bases from J, with 9 bases between. This CDR3 has 12 residues. CDR3 in amino acids: CASSLMGREQYF. CDR3 bases: TGTGCCAGCAGCTTGATGGGTCGCGAGCAGTACTTC.

In the case of this clonotype: One end of the junction is discordant with germline, which a read error may explain. This chain links TRBV2 with TRBJ2-5, with 9 bases identical to TRBD1. The CDR3 runs 15 residues. The germline V gene has CDR1 SNHLY and CDR2 FYNNEI. The CDR3 DNA sequence: TGTGCCAGCAGCGAAGGGACAGGGCCGGTGGAGACCCAGTACTTC. Translating it yields CASSEGTGPVETQYF. Based on the CDR3 plus reference TRBV2 and TRBJ2-5, the full variable domain is EPEVTQTPSHQVTQMGQEVILRCVPISNHLYFYWYRQILGQKVEFLVSFYNNEISEKSEIFDDQFSVERPDGSNFTLKIRSTKLEDSAMYFCASSEGTGPVETQYFGPGTRLLVL.

This clonotype was recorded once. The chain combines TRBV19 with TRBJ2-7; tentative D call: TRBD2 (6 bases). Germline CDR1 is LNHDA and CDR2 is SQIVND (reference sequence). This CDR3 contains 12 residues. CDR3 region: CASGGIWGEQYF. Here the CDR3 DNA reads TGTGCTAGTGGGGGGATATGGGGCGAGCAGTACTTC.

This clonotype was seen a few times. The rearrangement joins TRBV18 to TRBJ1-3, with D unresolved. There are 16 residues in the CDR3. Germline V gene data show CDR1 as KGHSH and CDR2 as LQKENI. V gave up 3 bases and J gave up 2 bases, with 14 bases separating them. In DNA form, the CDR3 reads TGTGCCAGCTCACCCATATCCTCGGGCGCTGGAAACACCATATATTTT. Protein product: CASSPISSGAGNTIYF.

This clonotype was seen ten or more times. V and J are TRBV7-3 and TRBJ2-7; 11 nucleotides match TRBD2. The trim removed 2 bases at V and 3 bases at J, leaving 3 bases unmatched. Looked up from germline, CDR1 is SGHTA and CDR2 is FQGTGA. The CDR3 spans 15 residues. CDR3 residues: CASSLSSGRSYEQYF. The CDR3 nucleotides are TGTGCCAGCAGCTTATCTAGCGGGAGGAGCTACGAGCAGTACTTC.

This chain links TRBV12-3 or TRBV12-4 with TRBJ1-4; D is possibly TRBD1 (5 bases). This CDR3 region has 17 residues. Between the trimmed V and J ends, which lost 3 bases and 0 bases, there was a span of 14 bases. The CDR3 nucleotides read TGTGCCAGCAGTTTCGCCCGGGACGGAGCAACTAATGAAAAACTGTTTTTT. The encoded protein is CASSFARDGATNEKLFF.

This clonotype showed up just a few times. The chain couples TRBV7-2 to TRBJ2-5, with TRBD2 matching 9 bases. The CDR3 totals 15 residues. Per the germline V gene, CDR1 is SGHTA and CDR2 is FQGNSA. V trimming: 5 bases; J trimming: 5 bases; junction bases outside the gene matches: 9. The CDR3, as DNA: TGTGCCAGCAGCCCGAGGGGCGGGAGGGATGAGACCCAGTACTTC. This codes for CASSPRGGRDETQYF.

This clonotype was seen repeatedly, ten times or more. V is TRBV2 and J is TRBJ1-5, with 7 bases fitting TRBD1. The junction had 10 bases not matched to a gene; V was cut back by 8 bases and J by 6 bases. The CDR3 sequence is 14 residues long. Germline V lookup: CDR1 SNHLY, CDR2 FYNNEI. The CDR3 DNA sequence: TGTGCCAGCGGGTTGACAGGGTTCGGTCAGCCCCAGCATTTT. Encoded protein: CASGLTGFGQPQHF.

This clonotype was picked up a small number of times. This chain uses TRBV5-1 with TRBJ1-5; D perhaps matches TRBD1 (5 bases). V was pared by 0 bases and J by 7 bases, with 14 bases between. Germline assignment: CDR1 SGHRS and CDR2 YFSETQ. This CDR3 region has 15 residues. The CDR3 DNA reads as TGCGCCAGCAGCTTGGGCCCAGGGATCCAACAGCCCCAGCATTTT. It specifies CASSLGPGIQQPQHF.

V usage is TRBV19 and J usage is TRBJ2-7; perhaps TRBD2 as D (5 bases). Germline CDR1 LNHDA, CDR2 SQIVND (reference sequence). V shed 1 base and J shed 6 bases, with 10 bases lying between them. CDR3 size: 13 residues. CDR3 sequence reads: CASSIASPSEQYF. The DNA for the CDR3 is TGTGCCAGTAGTATAGCTAGCCCAAGCGAGCAGTACTTC.

A few counts support this clonotype. The CDR3 sequence: CASSDVKANYGYTF. The CDR3 DNA sequence: TGTGCCAGCAGTGACGTTAAAGCTAACTATGGCTACACCTTC. The rearrangement joins TRBV6-1 to TRBJ1-2; D ambiguous. V was trimmed by 3 bases and J by 0 bases, leaving 8 bases between them. CDR1 MNHNS and CDR2 SASEGT come from the germline V gene. This CDR3 contains 14 residues.

J is TRBJ1-2 and V is TRBV19, with TRBD1 as a possible D gene (5 bases). The V gene lost 4 bases and the J gene lost 6 bases, with 15 bases spanning the gap. Germline values: CDR1 LNHDA, CDR2 SQIVND (reference sequence). The CDR3 contains 14 residues. CDR3 sequence (DNA): TGTGCCAGTAGTAAAGGGACGGCAAGTAATGGCTACACCTTC. Its translation: CASSKGTASNGYTF.

This clonotype was recorded many times. The V call is TRBV12-3 or TRBV12-4, the J call TRBJ1-1, with D perhaps TRBD1 (6 bases). This CDR3 comprises 14 residues. Trimming removed 6 bases from V and 1 base from J, with 12 bases in between. This CDR3 is CASRGAGRNTEAFF. The CDR3, as DNA: TGTGCCAGCAGGGGGGCCGGCAGGAACACTGAAGCTTTCTTT.

This clonotype was counted many times. The CDR3 nucleotides are TGTGCCAGCAGACCCCTGGACTACGAGCAGTACTTC. Encoded protein: CASRPLDYEQYF. The chain has TRBV2 and TRBJ2-7; D not resolved. Germline V gene sequence: CDR1 SNHLY, CDR2 FYNNEI. Between the trimmed V and J ends, which lost 6 bases and 3 bases, there was a span of 9 bases. This CDR3 comprises 12 residues.

This clonotype was seen ten or more times. V is TRBV28 and J is TRBJ2-5; the match to TRBD2 covers 10 bases. With V trimmed by 4 bases and J by 4 bases, 6 bases remained unmatched. Germline V gene sequence: CDR1 MDHEN, CDR2 SYDVKM. The CDR3 loop spans 15 amino acids. CDR3 region: CASSSLLAGVETQYF. CDR3 nucleotide sequence: TGTGCCAGCAGTTCCTTGCTAGCGGGGGTAGAGACCCAGTACTTC.

The V call is TRBV4-1, the J call TRBJ2-7, with D perhaps TRBD1 or TRBD2 (5 bases each). V gave up 0 bases and J gave up 3 bases, with 12 bases separating them. Germline V gives CDR1 MGHRA, CDR2 YSYEKL. This CDR3 spans 15 amino acids. CDR3 bases: TGCGCCAGCAGCCAAGATTGGGACGTAGTCTACGAGCAGTACTTC. The encoded protein is CASSQDWDVVYEQYF.

The chain uses TRBV27 and TRBJ2-2; the D is unclear. Germline V lookup: CDR1 MNHEY, CDR2 SMNVEV (reference sequence). Trimming shortened V by 5 bases and J by 7 bases, and 11 bases separated the two germline ends. This CDR3 comprises 13 residues. This CDR3 reads CASSHAFGGELFF. The CDR3 region has the DNA TGTGCCAGCAGTCACGCATTTGGCGGGGAGCTGTTTTTT.

J is TRBJ2-7 and V is TRBV30, with 14 bases identical to TRBD2. The V gene's germline CDR1 is GTSNPN and CDR2 SVGIG (reference sequence). CDR3 size: 14 residues. V shed 4 bases, J shed 6 bases, and the junction held 5 bases outside the gene matches. For the CDR3, the DNA is TGTGCCTGGACGGGACTAGCGGGGGCGGTCGAGCAGTACTTC. As protein: CAWTGLAGAVEQYF.

At least ten counts were recorded for this clonotype. The rearrangement links TRBV10-3 to TRBJ2-7; D assignment may be TRBD1 or TRBD2 (5 bases each). This CDR3 region has 14 residues. Germline V gene data show CDR1 as ENHRY and CDR2 as SYGVKD. V lost 6 bases and J lost 3, with 15 bases in between. CDR3 nucleotides: TGTGCCATCAGCCGGGATGCCAGGGACTACGAGCAGTACTTC. It yields the protein CAISRDARDYEQYF.